One and the same sample provided the 9 T cell receptor beta chains below, sequenced in a study of blood T cell repertoires in COVID-19. Assay: immunoSEQ multiplex PCR; the TCRdb copy retains only in-frame clones and omits some. The sample lists fewer than 300,000 clones, just over 85% occurring once. Specimen: PBMCs or T cells enriched from blood (not recorded which). These receptors all come from a young man who had recovered from COVID-19.

V and J are TRBV28 and TRBJ2-5; TRBD1 matches 11 bases. Unmatched junction bases numbered 13, after V lost 8 bases and J lost 5 bases. The CDR3 covers 16 residues. Germline lookup yields CDR1 MDHEN and CDR2 SYDVKM. The CDR3 region has the DNA TGTGCCAGCCGCAAAGGGGACAGGGGGGTACGGGAGACCCAGTACTTC. It yields the protein CASRKGDRGVRETQYF.

This clone was observed a handful of times. This chain links TRBV12-3 or TRBV12-4 with TRBJ2-7, with D perhaps matching TRBD2 (5 bases). Trimming shortened V by 3 bases and J by 3 bases, and 9 bases separated the two germline ends. CDR3 length equals 13 residues. CDR3 sequence (DNA): TGTGCCAGCAGTTTCAGGACTGACTACGAGCAGTACTTC. Amino acids: CASSFRTDYEQYF.

This rearrangement joins TRBV24-1 to TRBJ2-3; 10 nucleotides line up with TRBD1. There are 18 residues in the CDR3. Germline V gives CDR1 KGHDR, CDR2 SFDVKD. The V gene end was trimmed by 8 bases and the J gene end by 2 bases; junction bases not matched to a gene: 15. DNA for the CDR3: TGTGCCACCACTCAATATTGGGGGACAGGGGACCTCACAGATACGCAGTATTTT. This translates into CATTQYWGTGDLTDTQYF.

The chain couples TRBV5-4 to TRBJ2-3; unclear D gene. The CDR3 runs 14 residues. Deletions cut 0 bases from V and 4 bases from J, with 9 bases between. From germline, CDR1 is SGHNT and CDR2 YYREEE (reference sequence). CDR3 in DNA: TGTGCCAGCAGCTTGGGAAAGCCTTCAGATACGCAGTATTTT. Residues: CASSLGKPSDTQYF.

The rearrangement joins TRBV5-1 to TRBJ1-1; D is uncertain. The CDR3 totals 15 residues. Deletions cut 3 bases from V and 2 bases from J, with 14 bases between. CDR1 SGHRS and CDR2 YFSETQ come from the germline V gene. The CDR3 nucleotides read TGCGCCAGCAGCTGGATCGGGGTGGTCAACACTGAAGCTTTCTTT. Its translation: CASSWIGVVNTEAFF.

The rearrangement uses TRBV30 and TRBJ1-2; 11 bases map to TRBD1. Germline V gene sequence: CDR1 GTSNPN, CDR2 SVGIG (reference sequence). Trimming cost V 0 bases and J 4 bases; bases outside gene matches: 4. The CDR3 spans 15 residues. The CDR3 protein is CAWSVGTGGSYGYTF. In nucleotides, the CDR3 is TGTGCCTGGAGTGTAGGGACAGGGGGAAGCTATGGCTACACCTTC.

CDR3 sequence (DNA): TGCGCCAGCAGCTGGGCCGGCAGGGGGAACACTGAAGCTTTCTTT. As protein: CASSWAGRGNTEAFF. V and J are TRBV5-1 and TRBJ1-1, with D possibly TRBD1 on 6 matching bases. Trimming removed 3 bases at V and 1 base at J, with 13 bases between. Germline V lookup: CDR1 SGHRS, CDR2 YFSETQ. This CDR3 has 15 amino acids.

The chain employs TRBV6-2 or TRBV6-3 and TRBJ2-5; D gene ambiguous. Deletions cut 1 base from V and 0 bases from J, with 9 bases between. Germline assignment: CDR1 MNHEY and CDR2 SVGEGT. The CDR3 contains 15 residues. The CDR3 sequence is CASSYWPSYQETQYF. CDR3 coding DNA: TGTGCCAGCAGTTACTGGCCTTCTTACCAAGAGACCCAGTACTTC.

The gene calls are TRBV18 and TRBJ1-6; 7 nucleotides line up with TRBD1. Germline loops: CDR1 KGHSH, CDR2 LQKENI. There are 16 residues in the CDR3. Trimming removed 0 bases from V and 5 bases from J; junction bases left unmatched: 4. CDR3 amino acids: CASSPPSQGNNSPLHF. The CDR3 DNA sequence: TGTGCCAGCTCACCACCATCACAGGGGAATAATTCACCCCTCCACTTT.